The clone carrying this T cell receptor beta chain came up many times. Its target is unknown. This sample was taken from a study of human T cells and chemical hapten exposure. As for the study in general: Small pooled library volume differences chiefly drove per-sample TCR yield variation. Findings of the study overall: The study found that DPC sensitization did not change TCRs above 1 in 1000 frequency.

For the library, individual cDNA molecules each received unique molecular identifiers. TCRdb passed the RACE reads through MiXCR, listing each CDR3 protein once. The data hold about 110,000 distinct CDR3 sequences, with around 12% observed a single time. Time point here: pre-sensitization, week 0. Indicated treatment: therapeutic diphenylcyclopropenone sensitization with weekly scalp DPC. Sample donors consisted of patients with alopecia, aged 18 to 70 years, who were suitable for DPC. The CDR3 covers 15 residues. CDR1 and CDR2 from the germline V gene are SGHDT and YYEEEE. Deletions cut 4 bases from V and 4 bases from J, with 17 bases between.

Sequenced material: whole blood, taken in connection with sensitization to the hapten diphenylcyclopropenone (DPC). The chain is built from TRBV5-6 and TRBJ1-2; a weak D match, TRBD1 (5 bases). This receptor was taken from a woman between 45 and 65 years old with alopecia areata. Some clones in this sample may be carry-over from other donors' samples. CDR3 residues: CASSPRGHPVYGYTF. The CDR3 region has the DNA TGTGCCAGCAGCCCCCGGGGCCATCCGGTCTATGGCTACACCTTC.